Below, 9 T cell receptor beta chains from the same sample are listed, as sequenced in a study of cytomegalovirus exposure and HLA in healthy donors (dated by TCRdb to about 2017). The library was built by means of the immunoSEQ multiplex PCR assay. A mixture of 60 forward primers for TCR Vbeta segments and 13 reverse primers for TCR Jbeta segments was used in the multiplex PCR. This immuneACCESS table, as held by TCRdb, lists in-frame sequences with V and J called but not all clones. Of the missing ones, under half trace to an unresolved V gene in checked studies; the others have no known cause. The sample table contains 140,000 or so clones; only one count was recorded for around 74% of them. Around 4.5% of the sample is taken by the ten largest. Sequenced sample: PBMCs. The receptors were gathered from a man aged 18 to 35 in good health and CMV-seropositive.

The rearrangement uses TRBV30 and TRBJ1-2, with no clear D. There are 14 residues in the CDR3. V was clipped by 0 bases and J by 8 bases, with 16 bases between them. Germline assignment: CDR1 GTSNPN and CDR2 SVGIG (reference sequence). The CDR3 sequence: CAWSVRWKFGGYTF. The DNA for the CDR3 is TGTGCCTGGAGTGTACGGTGGAAGTTCGGGGGCTACACCTTC.

The gene calls are TRBV7-9 and TRBJ1-2; 9 positions match TRBD1. Germline loops: CDR1 SEHNR, CDR2 FQNEAQ (reference sequence). V shed 0 bases and J 8 bases; nucleotides not matched to a gene: 10. The CDR3 spans 16 residues. CDR3 loop: CASSLARGQGVYGYTF. The CDR3 DNA reads TGTGCCAGCAGCTTAGCGCGGGGACAGGGAGTCTACGGCTACACCTTC. The full variable domain, with the rest looked up from reference TRBV7-9 and TRBJ1-2, is DTGVSQNPRHKITKRGQNVTFRCDPISEHNRLYWYRQTLGQGPEFLTYFQNEAQLEKSRLLSDRFSAERPKGSFSTLEIQRTEQGDSAMYLCASSLARGQGVYGYTFGSGTRLTVV.

This sequence joins TRBV11-1 and TRBJ2-4; D possibly corresponds to TRBD2 (5 bases). Germline CDR1 SGHAT, CDR2 FQDESV (reference sequence). This CDR3 contains 14 residues. Deletions cut 5 bases from V and 5 bases from J, with 13 bases between. CDR3 protein: CASSRSRGENIQYF. The CDR3 DNA reads TGTGCCAGCAGCCGATCCCGGGGAGAAAACATTCAGTACTTC.

The chain has TRBV5-8 and TRBJ2-1, with TRBD1 matching over 10 bases. This CDR3 is 14 amino acids long. V was pared by 4 bases and J by 7 bases, with 5 bases of the junction left unmatched. In germline, CDR1 is SGHTS, CDR2 YDEGEE. CDR3 DNA sequence: TGTGCCAGCAGCCCCTGGACAGGGGGGAATGAGCAGTTCTTC. Its protein product is CASSPWTGGNEQFF.

As to this clone: The CDR3 ends on some other residue instead of the conserved phenylalanine or tryptophan, so this is likely a read error. The DNA is omitted, as the CDR3 cannot be located on it reliably, and the CDR3 follows TCRdb's listing. The chain is built from TRBV7-2 and TRBJ1-6; the table's D call, TRBD1, has no DNA check behind it. The CDR3 is made up of 11 amino acids, end residues included. Germline V CDR1 and CDR2: SGHTA, FQGNSA. CDR3 amino acids: CASSLCRQGWC.

The V gene is TRBV9, the J gene TRBJ2-7, with 7 bases identical to TRBD1. CDR1 and CDR2 (germline): SGDLS, YYNGEE. This CDR3 is built from 14 residues. Trimming removed 0 bases from V and 6 bases from J; junction bases left unmatched: 6. CDR3 in amino acids: CASSVGQGYGEQYF. The DNA of the CDR3 is TGTGCCAGCAGCGTAGGACAGGGTTATGGCGAGCAGTACTTC.

This clone was counted a few times. The chain joins TRBV28 to TRBJ2-1; 8 bases fit TRBD1. The V and J ends lost 6 bases and 7 bases, in that order; junction bases with no gene match: 5. The CDR3 runs 13 residues. Germline values: CDR1 MDHEN, CDR2 SYDVKM. For the CDR3, the DNA is TGTGCCAGCAGCCTTCAGGGGGCAAATGAGCAGTTCTTC. It yields the protein CASSLQGANEQFF.

The V gene is TRBV28, the J gene TRBJ2-3; a weak D match, TRBD1 (6 bases). Trimming shortened V by 7 bases and J by 3 bases, and 14 bases separated the two germline ends. CDR3 length: 14 amino acids. The V gene's germline CDR1 is MDHEN and CDR2 SYDVKM. DNA of the CDR3: TGTGCCAGCAACGCTGTAAGGGGGACAGATACGCAGTATTTT. Its protein product is CASNAVRGTDTQYF.

This chain links TRBV9 with TRBJ2-6, with a possible D match to TRBD2 (6 bases). Between the trimmed V and J ends, which lost 0 bases and 7 bases, there was a span of 14 bases. Germline values: CDR1 SGDLS, CDR2 YYNGEE. CDR3 length: 16 amino acids. Here the CDR3 reads CASSVVAGPKANVLTF. Written as DNA, the CDR3 is TGTGCCAGCAGCGTAGTCGCGGGGCCGAAAGCCAACGTCCTGACTTTC.